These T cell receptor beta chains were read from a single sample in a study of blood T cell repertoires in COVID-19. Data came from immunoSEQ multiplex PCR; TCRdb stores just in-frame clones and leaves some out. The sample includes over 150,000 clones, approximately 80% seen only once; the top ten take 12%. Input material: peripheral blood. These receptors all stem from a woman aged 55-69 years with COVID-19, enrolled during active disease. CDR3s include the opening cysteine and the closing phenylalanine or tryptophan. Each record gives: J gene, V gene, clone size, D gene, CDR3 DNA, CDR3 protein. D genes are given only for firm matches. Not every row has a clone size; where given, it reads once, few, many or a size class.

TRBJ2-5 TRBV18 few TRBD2 TGTGCCAGCTCACCTCCCGGGACTAGCCCAGAGACCCAGTACTTC CASSPPGTSPETQYF
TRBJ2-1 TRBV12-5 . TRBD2 TGTGCTAGTGGTTTGGTAATGGCGGGAGGATCTCCCCATGAGCAGTTCTTC CASGLVMAGGSPHEQFF
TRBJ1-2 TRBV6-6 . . TGTGCCAGCAGTTACCTTCTAGAGACGTATGGCTACACCTTC CASSYLLETYGYTF
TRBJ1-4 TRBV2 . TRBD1 TGTGCCAGCAGTTTTGACAGGGGGAATGGTGAAAAACTGTTTTTT CASSFDRGNGEKLFF
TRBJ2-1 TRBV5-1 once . TGCGCCAGCAGCTTGGGAGACAGAGACTACAATGAGCAGTTCTTC CASSLGDRDYNEQFF
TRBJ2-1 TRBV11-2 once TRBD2 TGTGCCAGCAGACCATGGACTAGCGGTTACAATGAGCAGTTCTTC CASRPWTSGYNEQFF
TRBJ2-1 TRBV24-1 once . TGTGCCACCAGTTTCCTCAATGAGCAGTTCTTC CATSFLNEQFF
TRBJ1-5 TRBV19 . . TGTGCCAGAGTAGTATATGTGTCTCCAACGGCCCAGCATTTT CARVVYVSPTAQHF
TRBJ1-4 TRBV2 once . TGTGCCAGCACGCCGGGAACTGTCGAAAAACTGTTTTTT CASTPGTVEKLFF
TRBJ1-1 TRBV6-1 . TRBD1 TGTGCCAGCAGTGATTCGGAGAGGGGGACAGGGAGGGGCACTGAAGCTTTCTTT CASSDSERGTGRGTEAFF
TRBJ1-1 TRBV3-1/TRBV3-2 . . TGTGCCAGCAGTCACAAGCCCGCCTACAGGAACACTGAAGCTTTCTTT CASSHKPAYRNTEAFF
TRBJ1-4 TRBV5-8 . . TGTGCCAGCAGCTTGGGCCAGGGGAAGTCTAATGAAAAACTGTTTTTT CASSLGQGKSNEKLFF
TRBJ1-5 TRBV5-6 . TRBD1 TGTGCCAGCAGCTTGGGACAGGGAATTCAGCCCCAGCATTTT CASSLGQGIQPQHF
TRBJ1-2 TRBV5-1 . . TGCGCCAGCAGCTTGGACGGGAGTTCCTATGGCTACACCTTC CASSLDGSSYGYTF
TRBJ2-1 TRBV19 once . TGTGCCAGTAGTTGGCAGGGTTCCCATGAGCAGTTCTTC CASSWQGSHEQFF
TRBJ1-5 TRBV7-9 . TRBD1 TGTGCCAGCAGCCAACGACAGGGGCCCGAATCCCAGCATTTT CASSQRQGPESQHF
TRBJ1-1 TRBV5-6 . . TGTGCCAGCAGCTATTACGGCACTGAAGCTTTCTTT CASSYYGTEAFF
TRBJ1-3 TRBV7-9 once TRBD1 TGTGCCAGCAGAGTCGACAGGGACAACTCTGGAAACACCATATATTTT CASRVDRDNSGNTIYF
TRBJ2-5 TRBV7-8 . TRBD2 TGTGCCAGCAGCTTAGTGGCTAGCGGGACTGAGACCCAGTACTTC CASSLVASGTETQYF
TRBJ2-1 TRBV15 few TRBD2 TGTGCCACCAGCAGGTCTGAGCGGGACTACTCCTACAATGAGCAGTTCTTC CATSRSERDYSYNEQFF
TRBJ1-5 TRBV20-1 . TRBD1 TGCAGTGCTAGTCCCGGGACAGGCAAACAGCCCCAGCATTTT CSASPGTGKQPQHF
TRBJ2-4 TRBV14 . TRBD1 TGTGCCAGCAGCCAACGACAGGGGAACCTAGCCAAAAACATTCAGTACTTC CASSQRQGNLAKNIQYF
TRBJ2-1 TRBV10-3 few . TGTGCCATCAGTGAGTCGGCTAATGAGCAGTTCTTC CAISESANEQFF
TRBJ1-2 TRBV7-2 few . TGTGCCAGCAGCTTGGGGGCGGGGGAACCCCTCTATGGCTACACCTTC CASSLGAGEPLYGYTF
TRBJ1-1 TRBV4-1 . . TGCGCCAGCAGCCAAGATATCACTGAAGCTTTCTTT CASSQDITEAFF
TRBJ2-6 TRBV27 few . TGTGCCAGCTCTCTGTTGGCTCGACGGGGGAGCTCTGGGGCCAACGTCCTGACTTTC CASSLLARRGSSGANVLTF
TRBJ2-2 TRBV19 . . TGTGCCAGTACCCCCTCACCAGGAATTAACACCGGGGAGCTGTTTTTT CASTPSPGINTGELFF
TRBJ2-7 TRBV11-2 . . TGTGCCAGCAGCTTAGATCGCAGCTACGAGCAGTACTTC CASSLDRSYEQYF
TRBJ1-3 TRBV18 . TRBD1 TGTGCCAGCTCACCGGGGCTTCAGGGGGCGAAAGGAAACACCATATATTTT CASSPGLQGAKGNTIYF
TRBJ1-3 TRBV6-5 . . TGTGCCAGCAGTTACTCAATAGCGGGAAACACCATATATTTT CASSYSIAGNTIYF
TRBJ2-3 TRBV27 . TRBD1 TGTGCCAGCGGGGACAGGAACACAGATACGCAGTATTTT CASGDRNTDTQYF
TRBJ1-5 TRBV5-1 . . TGCGCCAGCAGCCCGGACGGGGGGCTCAATCAGCCCCAGCATTTT CASSPDGGLNQPQHF
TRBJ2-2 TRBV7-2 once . TGTGCCAGCAGCTTAGATCGGACAGCCACCGGGGAGCTGTTTTTT CASSLDRTATGELFF
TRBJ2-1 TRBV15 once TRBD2 TGTGCCACCAGCAGCAGCGGGAGGTCTAATGAGCAGTTCTTC CATSSSGRSNEQFF
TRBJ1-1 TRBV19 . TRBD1 TGTGCCAGTAGTCCTGGTCCGGGACAGGGGGTAAGAACTGAAGCTTTCTTT CASSPGPGQGVRTEAFF
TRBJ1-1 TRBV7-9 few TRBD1 TGTGCCAGCAGCTTCGGGGACAGGGGAGGGTACACTGAAGCTTTCTTT CASSFGDRGGYTEAFF
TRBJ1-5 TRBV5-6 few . TGTGCCAGCAGCTTGTGGGGGGGCAATCAGCCCCAGCATTTT CASSLWGGNQPQHF
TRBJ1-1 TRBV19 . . TGTGCCAGTAGGCCCCGGGGTGCGAACACTGAAGCTTTCTTT CASRPRGANTEAFF
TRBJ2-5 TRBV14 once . TGTGCCAGCAGCCAAGATCAGGGCAGGGGCGGGACCCAGTACTTC CASSQDQGRGGTQYF
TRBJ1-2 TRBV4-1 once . TGCGCCAGCAGCCAATTAGGGACTTATGGCTACACCTTC CASSQLGTYGYTF
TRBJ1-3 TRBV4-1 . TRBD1 TGCGCCAGCACCATGGGACAGGGAGTTGGAAACACCATATATTTT CASTMGQGVGNTIYF
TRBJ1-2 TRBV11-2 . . TGTGCCAGCACCATCGGAGGAGAAGAGATCAGAGGCTATGGCTACACCTTC CASTIGGEEIRGYGYTF
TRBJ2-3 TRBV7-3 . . TGTGCCAGCAGCTTACAAGCTAGCACAGATACGCAGTATTTT CASSLQASTDTQYF
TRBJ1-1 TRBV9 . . TGTGCCAGCAGCACCGCAGATTCTGAAGCTTTCTTT CASSTADSEAFF
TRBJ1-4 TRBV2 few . TGTGCCAGCAAATCGGACACAACTAATGAAAAACTGTTTTTT CASKSDTTNEKLFF
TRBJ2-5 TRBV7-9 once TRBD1 TGTGCCAGCAGCTTCGGGACAGGGGAAATAGAGACCCAGTACTTC CASSFGTGEIETQYF
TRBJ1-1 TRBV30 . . TGTGCCTGTAGGTACGGGGTGGGAAGCACTGAAGCTTTCTTT CACRYGVGSTEAFF
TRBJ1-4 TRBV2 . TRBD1 TGTGCCAGCAATGGACAGGGGGCAGATGAAAAACTGTTTTTT CASNGQGADEKLFF
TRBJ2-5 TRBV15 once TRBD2 TGTGCCACCAGCAGTAGGAAGAGCGGGAGTCAAGAGACCCAGTACTTC CATSSRKSGSQETQYF
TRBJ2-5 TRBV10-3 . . TGTGCCATCAGTGAGTCGGTCGGAGAGACCCAGTACTTC CAISESVGETQYF
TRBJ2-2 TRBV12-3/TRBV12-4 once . TGTGCCAGCAGTCCGACTTTAACCGGGGAGCTGTTTTTT CASSPTLTGELFF
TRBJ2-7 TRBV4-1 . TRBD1 TGCGCCAGCAGCCGAGCCGGGGGACAGGCCTACGAGCAGTACTTC CASSRAGGQAYEQYF
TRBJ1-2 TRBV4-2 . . TGTGCCAGCAGCCAAACCCGCGGAGGTATAACCCCCCTCTCCACCTATGGCTACACCTTC CASSQTRGGITPLSTYGYTF
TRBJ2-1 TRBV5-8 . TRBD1 TGTGCCAGCAGCACGGACAGGGATAACTACAATGAGCAGTTCTTC CASSTDRDNYNEQFF
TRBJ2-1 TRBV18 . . TGTGCCAGCTCACCAGACAGTGAGCAGTTCTTC CASSPDSEQFF
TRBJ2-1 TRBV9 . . TGTGCCAGCAGCCCACCTGGGGCCAGTGGGGTCGGCTCCTACAATGAGCAGTTCTTC CASSPPGASGVGSYNEQFF
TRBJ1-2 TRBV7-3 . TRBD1 TGTGCCAGCAGCTTAAGGGCAGGGGGCAACTATGGCTACACCTTC CASSLRAGGNYGYTF
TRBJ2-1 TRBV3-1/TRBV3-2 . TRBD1 TGTGCCAGCAGCCAACAACGTTTGGGACAGGGAGATGAGCAGTTCTTC CASSQQRLGQGDEQFF